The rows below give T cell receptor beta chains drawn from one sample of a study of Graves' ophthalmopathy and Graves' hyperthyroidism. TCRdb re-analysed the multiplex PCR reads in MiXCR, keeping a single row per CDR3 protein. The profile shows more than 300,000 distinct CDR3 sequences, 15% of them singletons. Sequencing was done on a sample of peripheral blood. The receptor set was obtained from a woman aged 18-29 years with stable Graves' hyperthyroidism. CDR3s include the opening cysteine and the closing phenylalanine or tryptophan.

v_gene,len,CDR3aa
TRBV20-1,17,CSAQTRTGSALYQPQHF
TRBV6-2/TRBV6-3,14,CASSQTLAKNIQYF
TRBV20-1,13,CSASYGRLYEQYF
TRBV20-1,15,CSASPAERGKNIQYF
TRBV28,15,CASSPLAGTGETQYF
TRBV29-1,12,CSVADGTYEQYF
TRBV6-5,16,CASSYATSGGQETQYF
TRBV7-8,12,CASSLVGDGYTF
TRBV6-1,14,CASRKTSSTGELFF
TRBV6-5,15,CASSYSSQGKNIQYF
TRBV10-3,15,CAISVGGGLQETQYF
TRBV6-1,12,CASSQGIAGYTF
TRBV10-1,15,CASSPRTGGRTEAFF
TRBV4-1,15,CASSQDGTSAYEQYF
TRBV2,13,CASSGGVVETQYF
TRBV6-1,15,CASSDRDRSSYEQYF
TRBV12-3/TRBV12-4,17,CASSLSAWVPGANVLTF
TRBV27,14,CASSLTYPSNEQYF
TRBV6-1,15,CASSAGTSGSYEQYF
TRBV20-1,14,CSARSGSMNTEAFF
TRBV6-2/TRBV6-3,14,CASRSGGSDQPQHF
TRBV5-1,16,CASSLSTQGLGSPLHF
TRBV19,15,CASSPPTGVNSPLHF
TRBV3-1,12,CASTQSTGELFF
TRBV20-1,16,CSARVVRQDYNSPLHF
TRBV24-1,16,CATNSGQGFNTGELFF
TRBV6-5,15,CASSHRDRDTGELFF
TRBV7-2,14,CASSSKGYGNTIYF